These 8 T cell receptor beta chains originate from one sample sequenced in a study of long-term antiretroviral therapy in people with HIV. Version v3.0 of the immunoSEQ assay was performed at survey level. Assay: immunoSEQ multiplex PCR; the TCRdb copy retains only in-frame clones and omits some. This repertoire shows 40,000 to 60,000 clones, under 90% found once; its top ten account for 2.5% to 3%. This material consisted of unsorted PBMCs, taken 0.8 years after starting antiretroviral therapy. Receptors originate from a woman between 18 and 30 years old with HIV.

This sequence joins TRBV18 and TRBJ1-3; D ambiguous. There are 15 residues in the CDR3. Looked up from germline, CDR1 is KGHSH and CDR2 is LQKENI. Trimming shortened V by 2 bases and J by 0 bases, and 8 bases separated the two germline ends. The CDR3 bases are TGTGCCAGCTCACCAGGATCTTCCTCTGGAAACACCATATATTTT. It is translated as CASSPGSSSGNTIYF.

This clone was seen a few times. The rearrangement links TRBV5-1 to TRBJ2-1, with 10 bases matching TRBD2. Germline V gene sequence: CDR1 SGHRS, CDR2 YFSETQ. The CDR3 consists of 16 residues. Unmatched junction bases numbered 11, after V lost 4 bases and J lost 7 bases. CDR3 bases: TGCGCCAGCAGCCTGTCAGCGGGAGGGGGCCATAATGAGCAGTTCTTC. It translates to CASSLSAGGGHNEQFF.

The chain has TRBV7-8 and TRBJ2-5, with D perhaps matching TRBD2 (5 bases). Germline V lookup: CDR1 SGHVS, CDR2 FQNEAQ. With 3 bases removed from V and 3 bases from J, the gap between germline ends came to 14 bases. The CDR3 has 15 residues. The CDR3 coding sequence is TGTGCCAGCAGCTTCCGTGACCGGGAAAAAGAGACCCAGTACTTC. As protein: CASSFRDREKETQYF. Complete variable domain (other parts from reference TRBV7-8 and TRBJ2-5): GAGVSQSPRYKVAKRGQDVALRCDPISGHVSLFWYQQALGQGPEFLTYFQNEAQLDKSGLPSDRFFAERPEGSVSTLKIQRTQQEDSAVYLCASSFRDREKETQYFGPGTRLLVL.

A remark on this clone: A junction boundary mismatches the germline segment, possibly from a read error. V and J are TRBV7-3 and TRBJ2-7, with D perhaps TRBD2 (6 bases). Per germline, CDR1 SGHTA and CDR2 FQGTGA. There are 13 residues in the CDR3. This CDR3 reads CASSLDGSSPHDF. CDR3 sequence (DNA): TGTGCCAGCAGCTTAGACGGGAGCTCCCCTCATGACTTC.

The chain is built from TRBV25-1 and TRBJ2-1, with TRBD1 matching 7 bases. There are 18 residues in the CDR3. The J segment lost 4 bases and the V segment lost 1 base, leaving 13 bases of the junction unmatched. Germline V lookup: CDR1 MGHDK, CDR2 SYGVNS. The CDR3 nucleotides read TGTGCCAGCAGTGAATTGGTAGGGGGCGATTTGGGATACAATGAGCAGTTCTTC. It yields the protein CASSELVGGDLGYNEQFF.

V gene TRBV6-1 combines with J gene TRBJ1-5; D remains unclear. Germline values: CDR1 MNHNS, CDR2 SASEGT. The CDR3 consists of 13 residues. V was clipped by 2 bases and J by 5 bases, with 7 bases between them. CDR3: CASSESFDQPQHF. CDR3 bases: TGTGCCAGCAGTGAAAGCTTTGATCAGCCCCAGCATTTT.

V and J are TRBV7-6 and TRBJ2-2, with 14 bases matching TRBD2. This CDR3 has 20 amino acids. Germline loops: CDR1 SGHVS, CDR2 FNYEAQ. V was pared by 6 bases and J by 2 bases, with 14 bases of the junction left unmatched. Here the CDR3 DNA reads TGTGCCAGCAGTTACCCAACCTCGGGACTAGCGGGAGACAACACCGGGGAGCTGTTTTTT. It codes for CASSYPTSGLAGDNTGELFF.

CDR3 sequence: CASSVAAGLLETQYF. DNA for the CDR3: TGTGCCAGCAGCGTAGCGGCTGGACTTTTGGAGACCCAGTACTTC. The chain combines TRBV9 with TRBJ2-5, with TRBD2 as a possible D gene (5 bases). The CDR3 contains 15 residues. Between the trimmed V and J ends, which lost 0 bases and 5 bases, there was a span of 14 bases. Germline loops: CDR1 SGDLS, CDR2 YYNGEE.